A selection of T cell receptor beta chains follows, all from one sample in a study of cytomegalovirus exposure and HLA in healthy donors. The method was immunoSEQ multiplex PCR; TCRdb's version includes in-frame clones alone and lacks a portion of them. Of around 130,000 clones listed, roughly 80% are singletons. The sequencing input was PBMCs. The receptors were sampled from a woman aged 40-49 years in good health and CMV-seronegative. Both conserved end residues are part of each CDR3. D genes are given only for firm matches. Size values are once, few and many counts, or a class for expanded clones, and some rows have none.

>TRBV6-1|TRBD2|.|TRBJ2-7
TGTGCCAGCAGTTGGGGGACTAGCGGGGAATACGAGCAGTACTTC
CASSWGTSGEYEQYF
>TRBV14|.|.|TRBJ2-7
TGTGCCAGCAGCCACTGGACAGTTAGTAGTGGTCGTGTCTGCCTCTGTTCATACGAGCAGTACTTC
CASSHWTVSSGRVCLCSYEQYF
>TRBV7-2|.|once|TRBJ1-1
TGTGCCAGCAGGTATACAGCGAACACTGAAGCTTTCTTT
CASRYTANTEAFF
>TRBV27|.|.|TRBJ2-5
TGTGCCAGCAGTTTAACAGGGCCCCCGAAAGAGACCCAGTACTTC
CASSLTGPPKETQYF
>TRBV29-1|.|.|TRBJ2-1
TGCAGCGTTGAGGGAGTAGCGTTCGGGAGCTCCTACAATGAGCAGTTCTTC
CSVEGVAFGSSYNEQFF
>TRBV7-9|TRBD1|.|TRBJ1-1
TGTGCCAGCAACTTCGAGGGGACAGGGACAGCTTTCTTT
CASNFEGTGTAFF
>TRBV5-4|.|.|TRBJ1-1
TGTGCCAGCAGCTTGACAGCAAACACTGAAGCTTTCTTT
CASSLTANTEAFF
>TRBV7-3|TRBD2|once|TRBJ2-2
TGTGCCAGCAGCCCCGGACTAGTGAGCACCGGGGAGCTGTTTTTT
CASSPGLVSTGELFF
>TRBV6-1|TRBD2|.|TRBJ2-5
TGTGCCAGCAAATTAGCGGGAGATTTGGAGACCCAGTACTTC
CASKLAGDLETQYF
>TRBV5-5|.|.|TRBJ1-3
TGTGCCAGCAGCTTGGAAGTCTACTCTGGAAACACCATATATTTT
CASSLEVYSGNTIYF
>TRBV27|TRBD2|.|TRBJ2-1
TGTGCCAGCATGTTGTCTAGCGGGGACTCCTACAATGAGCAGTTCTTC
CASMLSSGDSYNEQFF
>TRBV9|TRBD2|.|TRBJ2-1
TGTGCCAGCAGCGTAGAGGGGGCGGGGGGGCCCCCCAATGAGCAGTTCTTC
CASSVEGAGGPPNEQFF
>TRBV7-3|TRBD2|.|TRBJ2-1
TGTGCCAGCAGCCTAGCGGGAGGGCGATACAATGAGCAGTTCTTC
CASSLAGGRYNEQFF
>TRBV7-2|TRBD2|.|TRBJ2-2
TGTGCCAGCAGCTTAGGGGCGGGGGGATGGACCGGGGAGCTGTTTTTT
CASSLGAGGWTGELFF
>TRBV5-6|TRBD1|.|TRBJ1-2
TGTGCCAGCAGCTCACAGGGGTTAAACTATGGCTACACCTTC
CASSSQGLNYGYTF
>TRBV15|.|.|TRBJ1-5
TGTGCCACGCAGGGCGGCCGGCCGAACTATCAGCCCCAGCATTTT
CATQGGRPNYQPQHF
>TRBV28|.|.|TRBJ2-7
TGTGCCAGCAGTACCAGGGTTAGCTCCTACGAGCAGTACTTC
CASSTRVSSYEQYF
>TRBV19|.|.|TRBJ1-2
TGTGCCAGGCTCAGATACAGGGATCCGGGTGGCTACACCTTC
CARLRYRDPGGYTF
>TRBV4-2|.|.|TRBJ1-4
TGTGCCAGCAGCCAAGAGAGAATTAATGAAAAACTGTTTTTT
CASSQERINEKLFF
>TRBV27|TRBD1|few|TRBJ1-1
TGTGCCACCAGTTTAAAGGGGGCTCGCACTGAAGCTTTCTTT
CATSLKGARTEAFF
>TRBV19|.|.|TRBJ2-3
TGTGCCAGTACTGAGGGTACAGATACGCAGTATTTT
CASTEGTDTQYF
>TRBV29-1|TRBD1|.|TRBJ1-3
TGCAGCGTTGAAGCCGGGACAGGGGTCATTGGAAACACCATATATTTT
CSVEAGTGVIGNTIYF
>TRBV9|TRBD2|.|TRBJ2-1
TGTGCCAGCAGCGTCCCGTCTAGCGGGAGCTCCTACAATGAGCAGTTCTTC
CASSVPSSGSSYNEQFF
>TRBV5-4|.|.|TRBJ2-1
TGTGCCAGCAGCTTAAAGTGGACAGTTCGCTCCTACAATGAGCAGTTCTTC
CASSLKWTVRSYNEQFF
>TRBV7-3|TRBD1|.|TRBJ2-1
TGTGCCAGCAGCCCTACGAGGACAGGCCTAAGGGAGCAGTTCTTC
CASSPTRTGLREQFF
>TRBV4-3|.|few|TRBJ1-1
TGCGCCAGCAGCCAATACCGGGAGGGGACTGAAGCTTTCTTT
CASSQYREGTEAFF
>TRBV6-5|.|.|TRBJ2-7
TGTGCCAGCAGCGTTCGGGGGACCTACGAGCAGTACTTC
CASSVRGTYEQYF
>TRBV15|.|.|TRBJ2-7
TGTGCCACCAGCAGAGATCCCCCAGGACAAAGCATTTCCTACGAGCAGTACTTC
CATSRDPPGQSISYEQYF
>TRBV7-3|.|once|TRBJ1-2
TGTGCCAGCAGCCCTAGTGGCAGGGTGGACTATGGCTACACCTTC
CASSPSGRVDYGYTF
>TRBV6-6|TRBD1|.|TRBJ2-2
TGTGCCAGCAGTACTTCCGGGACAGGGTACGGGGAGCTGTTTTTT
CASSTSGTGYGELFF
>TRBV25-1|.|.|TRBJ2-2
TGTGCCAGCAGTGAATGGACTACGAACACCGGGGAGCTGTTTTTT
CASSEWTTNTGELFF
>TRBV5-4|TRBD1|.|TRBJ1-6
TGTGCCAGCAGCTCAACAGGGGTTAACTCACCCCTCCACTTT
CASSSTGVNSPLHF
>TRBV28|TRBD2|.|TRBJ2-4
TGTGCCAGCAGTTTCTTAGGAGCGGGAAGCAAAAACATTCAGTACTTC
CASSFLGAGSKNIQYF
>TRBV7-9|TRBD1|.|TRBJ2-1
TGTGCCAGCAGCGCCGGGACAGTCCCTAGGTCCTACAATGAGCAGTTCTTC
CASSAGTVPRSYNEQFF
>TRBV29-1|TRBD1|.|TRBJ1-2
TGCAGCGTCAGGACAGGGGGCGTTAACTATGGCTACACCTTC
CSVRTGGVNYGYTF
>TRBV5-8|TRBD2|.|TRBJ2-1
TGTGCCAGCAGCCTCGGGACTAGCGGGGGATACAATGAGCAGTTCTTC
CASSLGTSGGYNEQFF
>TRBV18|.|.|TRBJ1-2
TGTGCCAGCTCTCAGGAGGGGAACGACTATGGCTACACCTTC
CASSQEGNDYGYTF
>TRBV18|TRBD1|.|TRBJ1-2
TGTGCCAGCTCACAAGCGACAGGGGGCAACTATGGCTACACCTTC
CASSQATGGNYGYTF
>TRBV19|TRBD1|.|TRBJ2-5
TGTGCCAGTAGTATGGACAGGGAGGAGACCCAGTACTTC
CASSMDREETQYF
>TRBV7-6|TRBD2|.|TRBJ2-1
TGTGCCAGCAGCTTAGTCTTACGAGCGGGAGGAAATGAGCAGTTCTTC
CASSLVLRAGGNEQFF
>TRBV5-6|TRBD1|.|TRBJ1-4
TGTGCCAGCAGCTGGCGACAGGGGTCTGAAAAACTGTTTTTT
CASSWRQGSEKLFF
>TRBV4-1|.|.|TRBJ2-2
TGCGCCAGCAGCCAGGTTACTGTCGGGAGACCCGGGGAGCTGTTTTTT
CASSQVTVGRPGELFF
>TRBV9|TRBD2|.|TRBJ2-1
TGTGCCAGCAGCGTATCTACACTAGCGGGAGGGCCTGCTGAGCAGTTCTTC
CASSVSTLAGGPAEQFF
>TRBV5-1|.|.|TRBJ2-2
TGCGCCACCGCGGGAACCTCGAACACCGGGGAGCTGTTTTTT
CATAGTSNTGELFF
>TRBV7-9|.|.|TRBJ1-2
TGTGCCAGCAGCTCTACTGGCCAGGGAGGGTATGCCTACACCTTC
CASSSTGQGGYAYTF
>TRBV7-9|.|.|TRBJ2-7
TGTGCCAGCAGCTTAGGGGCTTACTACGAGCAGTACTTC
CASSLGAYYEQYF
>TRBV25-1|TRBD1|.|TRBJ1-3
TGTGCCAGCAGTCCTACGGACAGGGCTGGAAACACCATATATTTT
CASSPTDRAGNTIYF
>TRBV2|TRBD2|.|TRBJ2-5
TGTGCCAGCAGTTCCCGCCTAGCGGGGGCATCAGAGACCCAGTACTTC
CASSSRLAGASETQYF
>TRBV4-1|.|few|TRBJ2-7
TGCGCCAGCAGCCAAGGCGGGCAGGGGAACGAGCAGTACTTC
CASSQGGQGNEQYF
>TRBV7-9|TRBD2|.|TRBJ2-3
TGTGCCAGCAGCTTATTGCGGGAGGGAGGGACAGATACGCAGTATTTT
CASSLLREGGTDTQYF